The 12 T cell receptor beta chains given below trace back to one sample, sequenced in a study of OX40 agonist ivuxolimab in advanced cancers. Profiling relied on immunoSEQ multiplex PCR, and the TCRdb table lists in-frame clones only, not all of them. The sample has 65,000 to 90,000 clones, 70% to 90% seen once. The starting material was CD4+ or CD8+ T cells sorted from blood, obtained in a trial of the OX40 agonist ivuxolimab. These receptors came from an adult with an advanced solid tumor such as melanoma, head and neck, liver or kidney cancer.

The chain employs TRBV4-2 and TRBJ2-5, with D hard to call. The CDR3 extends over 20 amino acids. Trimming removed 0 bases at V and 5 bases at J, with 28 bases between. Germline V lookup: CDR1 LGHNA, CDR2 YNFKEQ. CDR3 DNA sequence: TGTGCCAGCAGCCAAGAATTTTATCGTCGTGTAACCCGAATGGAGGAGACCCAGTACTTC. Translation: CASSQEFYRRVTRMEETQYF.

This clone was seen a few times. V usage is TRBV7-9 and J usage is TRBJ1-1; no clear D. The V end lost 8 bases, the J end lost 1 base, and 5 bases lay between the germline ends. Germline CDR1 is SEHNR and CDR2 is FQNEAQ (reference sequence). The CDR3 sequence is 11 residues long. CDR3 in amino acids: CASEANTEAFF. The CDR3 nucleotides read TGTGCCAGCGAGGCGAACACTGAAGCTTTCTTT.

The CDR3 loop is CAISRTGSTSGNTIYF. CDR3 DNA sequence: TGTGCCATCAGTCGGACGGGGTCGACCTCTGGAAACACCATATATTTT. The rearrangement links TRBV10-3 to TRBJ1-3; no clear D. The CDR3 sequence is 16 residues long. CDR1 and CDR2 (germline): ENHRY, SYGVKD. V gave up 5 bases and J gave up 0 bases, with 14 bases separating them.

The V call is TRBV27, the J call TRBJ2-7; 11 nucleotides agree with TRBD2. CDR1 and CDR2 (germline): MNHEY, SMNVEV (reference sequence). J lost 3 bases, V lost 6 bases, and 7 bases had no gene match. This CDR3 has 15 amino acids. CDR3: CASRPRLAGIYEQYF. The CDR3 bases are TGTGCCAGCAGGCCGAGACTAGCGGGAATCTACGAGCAGTACTTC.

The chain joins TRBV2 to TRBJ2-7; D uncertain. Looked up from germline, CDR1 is SNHLY and CDR2 is FYNNEI. The CDR3 totals 13 residues. Trimming shortened V by 7 bases and J by 5 bases, and 15 bases separated the two germline ends. CDR3 bases: TGTGCCAGCACCGAACGGTATCAGGACGAGCAGTACTTC. It translates to CASTERYQDEQYF.

The J gene is TRBJ2-5, the V gene TRBV6-5, with 8 nucleotides matching TRBD1. CDR1 and CDR2 from the germline V gene are MNHEY and SVGAGI. Unmatched junction bases numbered 9, after V lost 2 bases and J lost 4 bases. CDR3 length equals 16 residues. CDR3 in amino acids: CASSYTYGQGGETQYF. CDR3 nucleotide sequence: TGTGCCAGCAGTTACACCTACGGACAGGGCGGAGAGACCCAGTACTTC.

The rearrangement links TRBV18 to TRBJ1-5; D gene ambiguous. Germline V gives CDR1 KGHSH, CDR2 LQKENI. The ends were cut back, 8 bases at V and 6 bases at J, with 17 bases in the middle. The CDR3 consists of 14 residues. The CDR3 loop is CASAAGAQAQPQHF. CDR3 DNA: TGTGCCAGCGCAGCGGGTGCACAAGCTCAGCCCCAGCATTTT.

The chain recombines TRBV10-3 with TRBJ2-3; 9 bases align to TRBD2. The CDR3 contains 14 residues. Germline loops: CDR1 ENHRY, CDR2 SYGVKD. J was trimmed by 3 bases and V by 2 bases; bases with no gene match: 0. The CDR3 coding sequence is TGTGCCATCAGTGAGGGACTAGCGACAGATACGCAGTATTTT. It encodes CAISEGLATDTQYF.

The chain employs TRBV5-8 and TRBJ2-7; D is ambiguous. The CDR3 is made up of 13 amino acids. The germline V gene encodes CDR1 SGHTS and CDR2 YDEGEE. V was shortened by 0 bases and J by 3 bases, with 7 bases between the two germline ends. The CDR3 sequence: CASSLEESYEQYF. The CDR3 DNA follows: TGTGCCAGCAGCTTGGAGGAAAGCTACGAGCAGTACTTC.

The chain carries TRBV29-1 and TRBJ2-5; D unresolved. Deletions cut 3 bases from V and 4 bases from J, with 9 bases between. CDR1 is SQVTM and CDR2 is ANQGSEA in the germline V gene. This CDR3 is 12 amino acids long. The CDR3 sequence: CSVDPVGETQYF. The CDR3 DNA reads as TGCAGCGTTGACCCAGTTGGAGAGACCCAGTACTTC.

The V call is TRBV15, the J call TRBJ2-5; D unresolved. Per germline, CDR1 LNHNV and CDR2 YYDKDF (reference sequence). Trimming removed 0 bases from V and 5 bases from J, with 4 bases in between. This CDR3 is 12 amino acids long. CDR3 DNA sequence: TGTGCCACCAGCAGAGATCTCGAGACCCAGTACTTC. This translates into CATSRDLETQYF.

This rearrangement joins TRBV6-6 to TRBJ2-7; no definite D call. Trimming stripped 3 bases from V and 0 bases from J, with 12 bases between. This CDR3 spans 15 amino acids. The V gene's germline CDR1 is MNHNY and CDR2 SVGAGI (reference sequence). The DNA of the CDR3 is TGTGCCAGCAGTTATCGCCGCGGCCTCTCCTACGAGCAGTACTTC. This gives the protein CASSYRRGLSYEQYF.